A selection of T cell receptor beta chains follows, all from one sample in a study of early T cells in non-severe SARS-CoV-2 infection. TCRdb independently ran MiXCR on the 5' RACE reads; one entry per CDR3 protein. Among about 40,000 distinct CDR3 sequences listed, roughly 5% were seen once. Sequenced input: whole blood. The receptors shown here come from an adult who was a healthcare worker with PCR-confirmed SARS-CoV-2 infection or an uninfected control (not recorded which). The CDR3 runs from the conserved cysteine through the conserved F or W. The order of the fields is clone size, V gene, D gene, J gene, CDR3 protein, CDR3 DNA. A D gene is named only where the DNA matches it firmly. The size entry is marked missing in some rows and otherwise reads once, few, many or a size class.

.,TRBV10-3,.,TRBJ2-2,CAISGLTGTGELFF,TGTGCCATCAGTGGTCTAACAGGAACCGGGGAGCTGTTTTTT
many,TRBV6-6,.,TRBJ1-5,CASSMDSLPPQHF,TGTGCCAGCAGTATGGACAGCCTTCCGCCCCAGCATTTT
many,TRBV19,TRBD1,TRBJ2-6,CASTIPRTGGTGANVLTF,TGTGCCAGTACCATCCCGAGAACAGGGGGGACTGGGGCCAACGTCCTGACTTTC
few,TRBV11-2,.,TRBJ2-7,CASSLGMYEQYF,TGTGCCAGCAGCTTAGGGATGTACGAGCAGTACTTC
many,TRBV6-1,TRBD1,TRBJ1-4,CASSLGTGFNEKLFF,TGTGCCAGCAGTCTAGGGACAGGGTTTAATGAAAAACTGTTTTTT
many,TRBV18,.,TRBJ1-5,CASSPGVGGTDQPQHF,TGTGCCAGCTCACCAGGGGTTGGGGGCACGGATCAGCCCCAGCATTTT
.,TRBV10-1,.,TRBJ1-1,CASSDRASTEAFF,TGCGCCAGCAGTGACAGGGCAAGCACTGAAGCTTTCTTT
many,TRBV7-8,.,TRBJ1-1,CASSSRVGTEAFF,TGTGCCAGCAGCAGCCGGGTGGGCACTGAAGCTTTCTTT
few,TRBV9,.,TRBJ2-2,CASSDEGTSVELFF,TGTGCCAGCAGCGATGAAGGAACCTCGGTAGAGCTGTTTTTT
many,TRBV4-3,TRBD1,TRBJ1-2,CASSQDFLQGNGYTF,TGCGCCAGCAGCCAAGATTTTTTACAGGGGAATGGCTACACCTTC
few,TRBV4-3,.,TRBJ2-1,CASSQGFRADEQFF,TGCGCCAGCAGCCAAGGTTTCAGGGCGGATGAGCAGTTCTTC
.,TRBV18,.,TRBJ1-1,CASSPMGNTEAFF,TGTGCCAGCTCACCAATGGGAAACACTGAAGCTTTCTTT
few,TRBV12-3/TRBV12-4,.,TRBJ2-4,CASSSLLAKNIQYF,TGTGCCAGCAGTTCCCTTTTAGCCAAAAACATTCAGTACTTC
many,TRBV2,TRBD1,TRBJ2-1,CASSTRTGYNEQFF,TGTGCCAGCAGTACTAGGACAGGGTACAATGAGCAGTTCTTC
many,TRBV2,.,TRBJ2-3,CASSENPGGSTDTQYF,TGTGCCAGCAGTGAAAACCCCGGGGGTAGCACAGATACGCAGTATTTT
few,TRBV12-3/TRBV12-4,.,TRBJ2-3,CATRLGPSTDTQYF,TGTGCCACTCGCCTGGGGCCCAGCACAGATACGCAGTATTTT
many,TRBV20-1,TRBD1,TRBJ2-1,CSASGGGEQFF,TGCAGTGCTTCAGGGGGCGGTGAGCAGTTCTTC
.,TRBV3-1,.,TRBJ2-7,CASSQDYRSSYEQYF,TGTGCCAGCAGCCAAGATTACCGGAGCTCCTACGAGCAGTACTTC
.,TRBV7-9,TRBD2,TRBJ2-1,CASSGKAGAYNEQFF,TGTGCCAGCAGCGGTAAAGCGGGAGCCTACAATGAGCAGTTCTTC
few,TRBV6-1,.,TRBJ1-5,CASSERGQPQHF,TGTGCCAGCAGTGAGAGGGGACAGCCCCAGCATTTT
many,TRBV5-1,.,TRBJ1-1,CASSLNTEAFF,TGCGCCAGCAGCCTAAACACTGAAGCTTTCTTT
few,TRBV5-1,.,TRBJ1-3,CASSLWKGNAIYF,TGCGCCAGCAGCTTATGGAAAGGGAACGCCATATATTTT
.,TRBV4-1,TRBD1,TRBJ2-3,CASSQDRTGGTDTQYF,TGCGCCAGCAGCCAAGATCGGACAGGGGGAACAGATACGCAGTATTTT
few,TRBV5-1,.,TRBJ2-5,CASSSGPTYQETQYF,TGCGCCAGCAGCTCCGGACCTACGTACCAAGAGACCCAGTACTTC
many,TRBV28,.,TRBJ2-2,CASRGRAGELFF,TGTGCCAGCAGAGGACGCGCCGGGGAGCTGTTTTTT
.,TRBV7-2,.,TRBJ1-6,CASSLELGGLSPLHF,TGTGCCAGCAGCTTAGAGCTGGGGGGGCTTTCACCCCTCCACTTT
few,TRBV6-5,.,TRBJ1-3,CASTPDSGNTIYF,TGTGCCAGCACACCCGATTCTGGAAACACCATATATTTT
few,TRBV2,.,TRBJ1-4,CASMRLTANEKLFF,TGTGCCAGCATGCGCCTTACGGCTAATGAAAAACTGTTTTTT
many,TRBV5-5,.,TRBJ2-3,CASSLWGRTSTDTQYF,TGTGCCAGCAGCTTGTGGGGGCGGACGAGCACAGATACGCAGTATTTT
many,TRBV20-1,.,TRBJ1-4,CSARASPSEKLFF,TGCAGTGCCAGAGCCAGCCCCTCTGAAAAACTGTTTTTT
.,TRBV19,.,TRBJ1-2,CASTPEGANYGYTF,TGTGCCAGTACCCCCGAGGGAGCTAACTATGGCTACACCTTC
few,TRBV29-1,TRBD2,TRBJ2-2,CSVAILAGGGRTGELFF,TGCAGCGTTGCAATACTAGCGGGAGGTGGGAGAACCGGGGAGCTGTTTTTT
.,TRBV9,.,TRBJ2-5,CASSVDWGQTQYF,TGTGCCAGCAGCGTAGACTGGGGTCAGACCCAGTACTTC
many,TRBV6-2/TRBV6-3,.,TRBJ2-7,CASSSQVRQPYEQYF,TGTGCCAGCAGTTCCCAAGTGCGTCAGCCCTACGAGCAGTACTTC